These 23 T cell receptor beta chains share one sample of origin, sequenced in a study of T cell changes during pregnancy in multiple sclerosis (dated by TCRdb to about 2019). Libraries came from the immunoSEQ multiplex PCR assay. TCRdb holds this immuneACCESS table with in-frame rearrangements only. Some clones are missing; in checked studies, unresolved V genes explain under half, and the rest has no known cause. This sample gives under 10,000 clones in total; more than 75% of them show up just once. The ten largest make up about 5.2% of the sample. Here the sequenced sample was CD8+ T cells from peripheral blood mononuclear cells, taken in the first trimester of pregnancy. These receptors were obtained from a female donor in good health, enrolled as a control in a pregnancy study.

This clone is a singleton in its sample. CDR3 bases: TGTGCCAGCAGCTTAGTGGCGGGGCATCCGGATTCACCCCTCCACTTT. It specifies CASSLVAGHPDSPLHF. This sequence joins TRBV11-2 and TRBJ1-6; D possibly corresponds to TRBD1 (5 bases). Germline CDR1 is SGHAT and CDR2 is FQNNGV. This CDR3 is built from 16 residues. V dropped 1 base and J dropped 8 bases, with 15 bases sitting between them.

The chain recombines TRBV7-8 with TRBJ2-1; 13 bases fit TRBD2. V lost 5 bases and J lost 13; bases outside the gene matches: 8. The CDR3 is made up of 14 amino acids. CDR1 and CDR2 from the germline V gene are SGHVS and FQNEAQ. As DNA, the CDR3 is TGTGCCAGCAGCCCCGGGACTAGCGGGGAGGGCCAGTTCTTC. Amino acid sequence: CASSPGTSGEGQFF.

This chain links TRBV6-5 with TRBJ1-2; D is possibly TRBD1 (6 bases). Germline values: CDR1 MNHEY, CDR2 SVGAGI. Trimming shortened V by 3 bases and J by 2 bases, and 10 bases separated the two germline ends. CDR3 length: 14 residues. The CDR3 is CASSYLDSNYGYTF. The CDR3 coding sequence is TGTGCCAGCAGTTATTTGGACAGCAACTATGGCTACACCTTC.

By sample fraction, this clone is medium-sized. The chain joins TRBV5-1 to TRBJ2-5; 10 bases are shared with TRBD2. Per the germline V gene, CDR1 is SGHRS and CDR2 is YFSETQ. The CDR3 is 14 residues long. The V segment lost 2 bases and the J segment 9 bases; nucleotides outside the gene matches: 7. Here the CDR3 DNA reads TGCGCCAGCAGCTTCGCAGCGGGGGGGCCTGCCCAGTACTTC. This codes for CASSFAAGGPAQYF. Full variable domain (remainder filled in from reference TRBV5-1 and TRBJ2-5): KAGVTQTPRYLIKTRGQQVTLSCSPISGHRSVSWYQQTPGQGLQFLFEYFSETQRNKGNFPGRFSGRQFSNSRSEMNVSTLELGDSALYLCASSFAAGGPAQYFGPGTRLLVL.

This sequence joins TRBV2 and TRBJ2-7, with 9 bases aligning to TRBD2. CDR1 and CDR2 (germline): SNHLY, FYNNEI. The V gene end was trimmed by 6 bases and the J gene end by 2 bases; junction bases not matched to a gene: 8. The CDR3 is 15 amino acids. CDR3 protein: CASRELLAGTYEQYF. The CDR3, as DNA: TGTGCCAGCAGAGAACTACTAGCGGGTACCTACGAGCAGTACTTC.

The chain uses TRBV7-2 and TRBJ1-1; 10 nucleotides match TRBD1. The CDR3 length is 14 residues. The germline gives CDR1 SGHTA, CDR2 FQGNSA. Unmatched junction bases numbered 4, after V lost 5 bases and J lost 4 bases. In DNA form, the CDR3 reads TGTGCCAGCAGCACCAGACAGGGGGCCACTGAAGCTTTCTTT. Residues: CASSTRQGATEAFF. The full variable domain, rest sourced from reference TRBV7-2 and TRBJ1-1, is GAGVSQSPSNKVTEKGKDVELRCDPISGHTALYWYRQSLGQGLEFLIYFQGNSAPDKSGLPSDRFSAERTGGSVSTLTIQRTQQEDSAVYLCASSTRQGATEAFFGQGTRLTVV.

The rearrangement uses TRBV4-3 and TRBJ2-7; 12 bases map to TRBD2. Per germline, CDR1 LGHNA and CDR2 YSLEER. The CDR3 length is 18 residues. Trimming at V came to 1 base and at J to 2 bases, leaving 9 bases not matched to a gene. DNA of the CDR3: TGCGCCAGCAGCCAAGTGGCTAGCGGGAGGGCCGACGCCTACGAGCAGTACTTC. Translated, it gives CASSQVASGRADAYEQYF.

The genes are TRBV5-6 and TRBJ1-4; D gene unclear. CDR3 length: 13 residues. CDR1 and CDR2 (germline): SGHDT, YYEEEE. Deletions cut 1 base from V and 7 bases from J, with 8 bases between. The CDR3 bases are TGTGCCAGCAGCTTGATGGGAGTTGAAAAACTGTTTTTT. This encodes CASSLMGVEKLFF.

This chain uses TRBV10-1 with TRBJ2-3, with 10 bases matching TRBD2. There are 17 residues in the CDR3. Germline CDR1 and CDR2: WNHNN and SYGVQD (reference sequence). V was clipped by 0 bases and J by 4 bases; unmatched bases: 7. For the CDR3, the DNA is TGCGCCAGCAGTGAGTCGAGGAGCGGGAGGGCCGCAGATACGCAGTATTTT. As protein: CASSESRSGRAADTQYF.

V and J are TRBV5-5 and TRBJ1-5; tentatively, D is TRBD1 (5 bases). V was pared by 0 bases and J by 6 bases, with 19 bases between. There are 17 residues in the CDR3. The germline V gene encodes CDR1 SGHKS and CDR2 YYEKEE (reference sequence). DNA for the CDR3: TGTGCCAGCAGCTTGGAGGGCAGGGTGCTAGATAGTCAGCCCCAGCATTTT. This translates into CASSLEGRVLDSQPQHF.

J is TRBJ1-5 and V is TRBV28, with a possible D match to TRBD1 (6 bases). Germline V gene sequence: CDR1 MDHEN, CDR2 SYDVKM. Trimming removed 3 bases from V and 9 bases from J, with 15 bases in between. CDR3 length equals 14 residues. Written as DNA, the CDR3 is TGTGCCAGCAGTTTGGGGGGGGCCTTAGGGCCCCAGCATTTT. Amino acid sequence: CASSLGGALGPQHF. Combining the CDR3 with reference TRBV28 and TRBJ1-5 gives the whole variable domain DVKVTQSSRYLVKRTGEKVFLECVQDMDHENMFWYRQDPGLGLRLIYFSYDVKMKEKGDIPEGYSVSREKKERFSLILESASTNQTSMYLCASSLGGALGPQHFGDGTRLSIL.

This clone appeared a few times. The chain joins TRBV6-6 to TRBJ1-1, with a possible D match to TRBD1 (5 bases). The CDR3 runs to 13 residues. Trimming removed 8 bases at V and 1 base at J, with 11 bases between. CDR1 is MNHNY and CDR2 is SVGAGI in the germline V gene (reference sequence). The CDR3 sequence is CASQDGQNTEAFF. CDR3 nucleotide sequence: TGTGCCAGCCAGGATGGACAGAACACTGAAGCTTTCTTT.

The chain recombines TRBV10-3 with TRBJ2-5; 9 bases map to TRBD1. Germline CDR1 ENHRY, CDR2 SYGVKD. V was pared by 6 bases and J by 1 base, with 3 bases of the junction left unmatched. The CDR3 has 14 amino acids. The CDR3: CAIRPGQGQETQYF. In DNA, the CDR3 is TGTGCCATCAGGCCGGGACAGGGCCAAGAGACCCAGTACTTC.

CDR3 sequence (DNA): TGTGCCAGTAGGAAGACAGGGGGAACTTACGAGCAGTACTTC. Protein: CASRKTGGTYEQYF. V usage is TRBV19 and J usage is TRBJ2-7; 9 nucleotides line up with TRBD1. J lost 4 bases, V lost 6 bases, and 7 bases had no gene match. The CDR3 runs 14 residues. Germline loops: CDR1 LNHDA, CDR2 SQIVND (reference sequence).

This clone appeared a few times. This rearrangement joins TRBV6-5 to TRBJ1-2; TRBD1 agrees at 7 bases. The length of the CDR3 is 14 residues. Trimming took 4 bases from V and 7 from J; bases not matched to a gene: 9. From germline, CDR1 is MNHEY and CDR2 SVGAGI. The CDR3 loop reads CASSLQGGHVGYTF. DNA of the CDR3: TGTGCCAGCAGTTTGCAGGGGGGTCACGTTGGCTACACCTTC.

The chain employs TRBV7-3 and TRBJ2-3; possible D gene TRBD1, 5 bases. CDR1 is SGHTA, CDR2 FQGTGA, per germline. V lost 3 bases to trimming and J lost 2 bases, with 12 bases between them. The CDR3 contains 15 residues. Here the CDR3 reads CASSFEGANTDTQYF. The CDR3 nucleotides read TGTGCCAGCAGCTTCGAAGGGGCTAACACAGATACGCAGTATTTT.

V usage is TRBV6-1 and J usage is TRBJ2-1; D perhaps matches TRBD1 (6 bases). This CDR3 comprises 13 residues. The V gene lost 4 bases and the J gene lost 5 bases, with 9 bases spanning the gap. Germline V lookup: CDR1 MNHNS, CDR2 SASEGT. This chain's CDR3 is CASSGQVDNEQFF. In DNA, the CDR3 is TGTGCCAGCAGTGGACAGGTGGACAATGAGCAGTTCTTC.

This chain connects TRBV28 to TRBJ2-1; a possible D gene is TRBD2 (5 bases). Trimming removed 3 bases at V and 0 bases at J, with 9 bases between. Germline loops: CDR1 MDHEN, CDR2 SYDVKM. There are 15 residues in the CDR3. The DNA for the CDR3 is TGTGCCAGCAGTTTCCCGGGGAGCTCCTACAATGAGCAGTTCTTC. Translating it yields CASSFPGSSYNEQFF.

The J gene is TRBJ1-2, the V gene TRBV30, with D uncertain. Germline CDR1 reads GTSNPN; CDR2 reads SVGIG (reference sequence). This CDR3 region has 11 residues. Trimming removed 5 bases from V and 8 bases from J, with 12 bases in between. The CDR3 nucleotides read TGTGCCTGGTCCAACAGCGGCGGCTACACCTTC. Protein sequence: CAWSNSGGYTF. The whole variable domain, remainder taken from reference TRBV30 and TRBJ1-2, is SQTIHQWPATLVQPVGSPLSLECTVEGTSNPNLYWYRQAAGRGLQLLFYSVGIGQISSEVPQNLSASRPQDRQFILSSKKLLLSDSGFYLCAWSNSGGYTFGSGTRLTVV.

A few counts support this clone. CDR3 amino acids: CASSQLQGSTGELFF. In DNA form, the CDR3 reads TGTGCCAGCAGCCAATTACAGGGGAGCACCGGGGAGCTGTTTTTT. The rearrangement links TRBV4-2 to TRBJ2-2; TRBD1 matches 7 bases. This CDR3 has 15 residues. Germline assignment: CDR1 LGHNA and CDR2 YNFKEQ. Trimming at V came to 2 bases and at J to 4 bases, leaving 4 bases not matched to a gene.

The chain joins TRBV6-5 to TRBJ1-2; the D is unclear. Germline CDR1 reads MNHEY; CDR2 reads SVGAGI. V lost 8 bases to trimming and J lost 4 bases, with 8 bases between them. The CDR3 covers 11 residues. This CDR3 is CASANGYGYTF. CDR3 coding DNA: TGTGCCAGCGCTAATGGCTATGGCTACACCTTC.

This clone came up a few times. The chain links TRBV19 to TRBJ2-7, with a weak D call TRBD1 (5 bases). Trimming shortened V by 0 bases and J by 4 bases, and 10 bases separated the two germline ends. Germline V gene data show CDR1 as LNHDA and CDR2 as SQIVND (reference sequence). The CDR3 contains 14 residues. The CDR3 protein is CASSIDGQGYEQYF. CDR3 nucleotides: TGTGCCAGTAGTATAGATGGGCAGGGATACGAGCAGTACTTC.

This chain links TRBV9 with TRBJ2-4; 7 bases map to TRBD1. In germline, CDR1 is SGDLS, CDR2 YYNGEE. Germline trimming cut 0 bases from V and 5 bases from J; bases unmatched to any gene: 8. The CDR3 sequence is 16 residues long. CDR3: CASSVGGGGFENIQYF. CDR3 nucleotides: TGTGCCAGCAGCGTAGGAGGGGGCGGGTTCGAAAACATTCAGTACTTC.